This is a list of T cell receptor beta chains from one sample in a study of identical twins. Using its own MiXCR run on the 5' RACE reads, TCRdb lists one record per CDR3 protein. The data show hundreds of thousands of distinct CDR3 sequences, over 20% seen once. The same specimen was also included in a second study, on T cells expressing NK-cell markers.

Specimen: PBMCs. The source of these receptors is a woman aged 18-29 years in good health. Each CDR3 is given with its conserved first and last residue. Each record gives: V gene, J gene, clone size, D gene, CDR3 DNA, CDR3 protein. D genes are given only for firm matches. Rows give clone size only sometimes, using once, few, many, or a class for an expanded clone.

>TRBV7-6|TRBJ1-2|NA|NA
TGTGCCAGCAGCTTAGTGGCGGGGGAAGATGGCTACACCTTC
CASSLVAGEDGYTF
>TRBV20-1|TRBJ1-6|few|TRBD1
TGCAGTGCGAGCGTTGGACAGGGGTTGAATTCACCCCTCCACTTT
CSASVGQGLNSPLHF
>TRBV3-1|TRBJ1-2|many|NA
TGTGCCAGCAGCCAAGATGGCGCCTATGGCTACACCTTC
CASSQDGAYGYTF
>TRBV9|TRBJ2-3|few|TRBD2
TGTGCCAGCTCAGGACTAGCGGGGGGGGAGTACGGGAAGACAGATACGCAGTATTTT
CASSGLAGGEYGKTDTQYF
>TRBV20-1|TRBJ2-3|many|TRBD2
TGCAGTGCTAGTGCGGGGGGTGCTAGCACAGATACGCAGTATTTT
CSASAGGASTDTQYF
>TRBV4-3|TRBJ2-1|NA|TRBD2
TGCGCCAGCAGCCCCCGGTCCGGCGGGAGGGCCTCCAATGAGCAGTTCTTC
CASSPRSGGRASNEQFF
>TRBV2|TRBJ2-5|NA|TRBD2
TGTGCCAGCATGCGGGAGGCCAATTTCGAGACCCAGTACTTC
CASMREANFETQYF
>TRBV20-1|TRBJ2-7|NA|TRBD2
TGCAGTGCTAGTTTTAGCGGGAGGGCTTCGATCGTGCAGTACTTC
CSASFSGRASIVQYF
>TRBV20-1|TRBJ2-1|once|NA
TGCAGTGCTAGGCACAGGGGAGGTTGGTCCTACAATGAGCAGTTCTTC
CSARHRGGWSYNEQFF
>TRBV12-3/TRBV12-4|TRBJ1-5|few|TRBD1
TGTGCCAGCAGTTTGAACAGGGGGCTCTTCCAGCATTTT
CASSLNRGLFQHF
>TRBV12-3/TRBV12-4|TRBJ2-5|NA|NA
TGTGCCAGCGGGTCTTCGGGGGGCCGGGGGGAGACCCAGTACTTC
CASGSSGGRGETQYF
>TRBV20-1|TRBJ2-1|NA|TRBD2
TGCAGTGCTAGAACTAGCGGGTACCTCAATGAGCAGTTCTTC
CSARTSGYLNEQFF
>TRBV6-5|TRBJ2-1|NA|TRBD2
TGTGCCAGCAGTTACTCGACCAGCGGGAGGAAAAATGAGCAGTTCTTC
CASSYSTSGRKNEQFF
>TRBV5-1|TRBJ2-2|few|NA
TGCGCCAGCAGCTTGTTTTCAGTCGCCGGGGAGCTGTTTTTT
CASSLFSVAGELFF
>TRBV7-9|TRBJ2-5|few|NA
TGTGCCAGCACCCCAGTCTGGGGGGCGGGGGAGACCCAGTACTTC
CASTPVWGAGETQYF
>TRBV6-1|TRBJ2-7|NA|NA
TGTGCCAGCAGTCCCATCCCGATAACCTACGAGCAGTACTTC
CASSPIPITYEQYF
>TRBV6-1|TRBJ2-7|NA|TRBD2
TGTGCCAGCAGTGAAGGCCCCCTAGAACTAGCGGGAGACGAGCAGTACTTC
CASSEGPLELAGDEQYF
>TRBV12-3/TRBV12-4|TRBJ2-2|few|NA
TGTGCCAGCAGCAACGGGGTCTCCGGGGAGCTGTTTTTT
CASSNGVSGELFF
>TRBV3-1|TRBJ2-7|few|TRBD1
TGTGCCAGCAGCCAGAACCCGGGACAGGGGAAATCCTACGAGCAGTACTTC
CASSQNPGQGKSYEQYF